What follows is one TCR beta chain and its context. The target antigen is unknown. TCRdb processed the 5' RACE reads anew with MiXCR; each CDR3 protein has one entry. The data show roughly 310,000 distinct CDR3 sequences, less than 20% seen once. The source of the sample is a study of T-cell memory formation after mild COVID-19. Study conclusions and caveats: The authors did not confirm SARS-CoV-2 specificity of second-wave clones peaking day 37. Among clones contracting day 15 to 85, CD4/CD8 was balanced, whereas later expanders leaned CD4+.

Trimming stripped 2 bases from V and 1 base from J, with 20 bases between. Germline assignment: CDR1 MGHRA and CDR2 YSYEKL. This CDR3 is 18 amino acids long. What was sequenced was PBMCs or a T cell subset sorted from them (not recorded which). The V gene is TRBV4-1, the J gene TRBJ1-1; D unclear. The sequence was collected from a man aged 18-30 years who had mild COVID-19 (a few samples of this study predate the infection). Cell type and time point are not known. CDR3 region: CASSQSNIGPEGNTEAFF. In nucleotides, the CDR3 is TGCGCCAGCAGCCAATCTAATATTGGCCCCGAGGGGAACACTGAAGCTTTCTTT.